These 6 T cell receptor beta chains originate from one sample sequenced in a study of cytomegalovirus exposure and HLA in healthy donors. It was with 60 Vbeta and 13 Jbeta primers that the PCR ran. Data came from immunoSEQ multiplex PCR; TCRdb stores just in-frame clones and leaves some out. The sample yields around 200,000 clones, 80% to 85% seen once. The sequencing input was PBMCs. The receptors originated from a man aged 40-50 years in good health and CMV-seropositive.

This rearrangement joins TRBV5-1 to TRBJ2-7; TRBD1 matches at 8 bases. The CDR3 sequence is 15 residues long. J was trimmed by 2 bases and V by 0 bases; bases with no gene match: 4. CDR1 is SGHRS, CDR2 YFSETQ, per germline. As DNA, the CDR3 is TGCGCCAGCAGCTTGGACCAGGGGGCGGCCTACGAGCAGTACTTC. It is translated as CASSLDQGAAYEQYF.

This chain joins TRBV5-4 and TRBJ2-7; the D gene is possibly TRBD2 (6 bases). Germline V gene data show CDR1 as SGHNT and CDR2 as YYREEE (reference sequence). The ends were cut back, 4 bases at V and 2 bases at J, with 16 bases in the middle. CDR3 length: 15 amino acids. The CDR3, as DNA: TGTGCCAGCAGCACCGGGAGTGGGTCACCCTACGAGCAGTACTTC. Translation: CASSTGSGSPYEQYF. Using reference TRBV5-4 and TRBJ2-7 for the parts outside the CDR3, the full variable domain is ETGVTQSPTHLIKTRGQQVTLRCSSQSGHNTVSWYQQALGQGPQFIFQYYREEENGRGNFPPRFSGLQFPNYSSELNVNALELDDSALYLCASSTGSGSPYEQYFGPGTRLTVT.

A few counts support this clone. V is TRBV5-4 and J is TRBJ1-5; D remains unclear. Looked up from germline, CDR1 is SGHNT and CDR2 is YYREEE (reference sequence). The V end lost 5 bases, the J end lost 7 bases, and 13 bases lay between the germline ends. CDR3 size: 13 residues. CDR3 nucleotides: TGTGCCAGCAGTCCCGGAGCTGAGCAGCCCCAGCATTTT. Amino acid sequence: CASSPGAEQPQHF.

The V call is TRBV19, the J call TRBJ2-3; 8 bases are shared with TRBD2. Germline V gene lookup returns CDR1 LNHDA and CDR2 SQIVND (reference sequence). V shed 6 bases and J 5 bases; nucleotides not matched to a gene: 4. The CDR3 contains 13 residues. The CDR3 loop is CASSGGGIDTQYF. In DNA form, the CDR3 reads TGTGCCAGTAGCGGGGGGGGCATAGATACGCAGTATTTT.

This chain uses TRBV18 with TRBJ1-3, with D maybe TRBD1 (6 bases). Trimming cost V 2 bases and J 0 bases, with 11 bases left between them. Germline V gene data show CDR1 as KGHSH and CDR2 as LQKENI. There are 16 residues in the CDR3. The CDR3 reads CASSPEQGFSGNTIYF. Written as DNA, the CDR3 is TGTGCCAGCTCACCAGAACAGGGATTCTCTGGAAACACCATATATTTT. Full variable domain (remainder filled in from reference TRBV18 and TRBJ1-3): NAGVMQNPRHLVRRRGQEARLRCSPMKGHSHVYWYRQLPEEGLKFMVYLQKENIIDESGMPKERFSAEFPKEGPSILRIQQVVRGDSAAYFCASSPEQGFSGNTIYFGEGSWLTVV.

This clone turned up a few times. The chain joins TRBV2 to TRBJ2-3; 8 bases are shared with TRBD2. Germline loops: CDR1 SNHLY, CDR2 FYNNEI. CDR3 size: 14 residues. The V segment lost 5 bases and the J segment 6 bases; nucleotides outside the gene matches: 7. The CDR3 DNA reads TGTGCCAGCAGTAACAGCGGGGGAGGTGATACGCAGTATTTT. Translation gives CASSNSGGGDTQYF.